One and the same sample provided the 15 T cell receptor beta chains below, sequenced in a study of cytomegalovirus exposure and HLA in healthy donors. Use of 60 Vbeta and 13 Jbeta primers characterized the PCR. Profiling relied on immunoSEQ multiplex PCR, and the TCRdb table lists in-frame clones only, not all of them. This sample yields about 98,000 clones, of which around 80% are seen a single time; roughly 9.7% belongs to the top ten. Sequencing used PBMCs. The source of these receptors is a young man in good health and CMV-seropositive.

This clone turned up a few times. The chain combines TRBV6-5 with TRBJ2-5; D perhaps matches TRBD2 (5 bases). The CDR3 is 14 residues long. Trimming left V 7 bases short and J 5 bases short, with 17 bases between. CDR1 and CDR2 (germline): MNHEY, SVGAGI. CDR3 nucleotides: TGTGCCAGCACCCCCCTAAGCGGATCGGAGACCCAGTACTTC. Translation gives CASTPLSGSETQYF.

This chain connects TRBV5-4 to TRBJ2-5; 10 nucleotides agree with TRBD2. V shed 4 bases and J 11 bases; nucleotides not matched to a gene: 17. The CDR3 runs 16 residues. The germline V gene encodes CDR1 SGHNT and CDR2 YYREEE (reference sequence). This chain's CDR3 is CASSMASGGAPLGQYF. The CDR3 DNA reads TGTGCCAGCAGCATGGCCAGCGGGGGGGCACCTCTGGGGCAGTACTTC.

This chain uses TRBV2 with TRBJ2-3; 8 bases align to TRBD2. The CDR3 consists of 16 residues. Germline V gene sequence: CDR1 SNHLY, CDR2 FYNNEI. Unmatched junction bases numbered 10, after V lost 5 bases and J lost 3 bases. For the CDR3, the DNA is TGTGCCAGCAGTACGACGGGGGGGGGTTTGACAGATACGCAGTATTTT. Amino acid sequence: CASSTTGGGLTDTQYF. Drawing the rest from reference TRBV2 and TRBJ2-3, the complete variable domain is EPEVTQTPSHQVTQMGQEVILRCVPISNHLYFYWYRQILGQKVEFLVSFYNNEISEKSEIFDDQFSVERPDGSNFTLKIRSTKLEDSAMYFCASSTTGGGLTDTQYFGPGTRLTVL.

This clone was seen only a few times. The gene calls are TRBV7-8 and TRBJ1-4; TRBD1 agrees at 11 bases. V gave up 5 bases and J gave up 7 bases; unmatched junction bases: 3. CDR1 and CDR2 from the germline V gene are SGHVS and FQNEAQ. The length of the CDR3 is 14 residues. In nucleotides, the CDR3 is TGTGCCAGCAGCGTGGGACAGGGGGGTGAAAAACTGTTTTTT. It codes for CASSVGQGGEKLFF.

The chain is built from TRBV15 and TRBJ2-1, with 9 bases fitting TRBD2. CDR1 LNHNV and CDR2 YYDKDF come from the germline V gene (reference sequence). The junction had 7 bases not matched to a gene; V was cut back by 0 bases and J by 7 bases. The CDR3 sequence is 16 residues long. In DNA form, the CDR3 reads TGTGCCACCAGCAGAGACAAGTTAGCGGGGGCTAATGAGCAGTTCTTC. This codes for CATSRDKLAGANEQFF.

V usage is TRBV6-4 and J usage is TRBJ2-5; TRBD2 agrees at 11 bases. Unmatched junction bases numbered 2, after V lost 4 bases and J lost 1 base. The CDR3 spans 15 residues. Germline V gene sequence: CDR1 MRHNA, CDR2 SNTAGT. The CDR3 loop is CASSATSGAQETQYF. The CDR3 coding sequence is TGTGCCAGCAGTGCGACTAGCGGGGCCCAAGAGACCCAGTACTTC.

The V call is TRBV6-1, the J call TRBJ1-6, with 7 bases lining up with TRBD1. Germline V gives CDR1 MNHNS, CDR2 SASEGT. V shed 8 bases and J 6 bases; nucleotides not matched to a gene: 10. The CDR3 totals 15 residues. The DNA for the CDR3 is TGTGCCAGCTTACCCGACGGGACAGCTAATTCACCCCTCCACTTT. Protein product: CASLPDGTANSPLHF.

The chain has TRBV4-1 and TRBJ2-5; weak D call: TRBD2 (6 bases). Germline lookup yields CDR1 MGHRA and CDR2 YSYEKL. V gave up 0 bases and J gave up 3 bases, with 11 bases separating them. There are 15 residues in the CDR3. CDR3 amino acids: CASSQDWLAKETQYF. DNA of the CDR3: TGCGCCAGCAGCCAAGACTGGCTAGCGAAAGAGACCCAGTACTTC.

The chain employs TRBV4-2 and TRBJ2-7; 10 nucleotides match TRBD2. After removal of 4 bases from V and 3 bases from J, the junction contained 6 bases not matched to a gene. The CDR3 loop spans 15 amino acids. Looked up from germline, CDR1 is LGHNA and CDR2 is YNFKEQ. The CDR3 spells CASSLLSGGVYEQYF. Written as DNA, the CDR3 is TGTGCCAGCAGCCTCCTAAGCGGGGGGGTCTACGAGCAGTACTTC.

The V and J genes are TRBV4-2 and TRBJ2-2; the D is unclear. Trimming took 1 base from V and 5 from J, leaving 5 bases between them. Germline values: CDR1 LGHNA, CDR2 YNFKEQ. This CDR3 comprises 13 residues. The CDR3 protein is CASSQARTGELFF. In DNA form, the CDR3 reads TGTGCCAGCAGCCAAGCCAGAACCGGGGAGCTGTTTTTT.

This clone was seen more than once but under ten times. V gene TRBV6-1 combines with J gene TRBJ1-2; 9 nucleotides line up with TRBD1. CDR1 and CDR2 (germline): MNHNS, SASEGT. This CDR3 has 15 residues. Trimming at V came to 0 bases and at J to 4 bases, leaving 3 bases not matched to a gene. The DNA of the CDR3 is TGTGCCAGCAGTGAAGCGACAGGGGGGGGCTATGGCTACACCTTC. This codes for CASSEATGGGYGYTF.

J is TRBJ2-1 and V is TRBV12-5; 7 bases agree with TRBD2. Germline CDR1 is LGHNT and CDR2 is FRNRAP. The trim removed 6 bases at V and 6 bases at J, leaving 11 bases unmatched. This CDR3 contains 15 residues. As DNA, the CDR3 is TGTGCTAGTGGCCACGGGACGGGAGGCTCCAATGAGCAGTTCTTC. It encodes CASGHGTGGSNEQFF.

V gene TRBV5-1 combines with J gene TRBJ2-5; 8 bases map to TRBD2. The V and J ends lost 3 bases and 1 base, in that order; junction bases with no gene match: 2. This CDR3 comprises 14 residues. Looked up from germline, CDR1 is SGHRS and CDR2 is YFSETQ. In nucleotides, the CDR3 is TGCGCCAGCAGCTCGGGGGGGCCCCAAGAGACCCAGTACTTC. Its translation is CASSSGGPQETQYF.

The V call is TRBV10-3, the J call TRBJ2-7; TRBD1 aligns across 8 bases. The CDR3 has 15 residues. The V gene's germline CDR1 is ENHRY and CDR2 SYGVKD. With 3 bases clipped from V and 0 bases from J, the junction kept 4 bases outside the gene matches. CDR3 bases: TGTGCCATCAGTGATCAGGGGGCCTCCTCCTACGAGCAGTACTTC. Encoded protein: CAISDQGASSYEQYF.

CDR3 in amino acids: CASSLHRDQEGVTDTQYF. As DNA, the CDR3 is TGCGCCAGCAGCCTCCACAGGGACCAGGAAGGGGTAACAGATACGCAGTATTTT. The chain joins TRBV4-1 to TRBJ2-3, with a weak D call TRBD1 (6 bases). The CDR3 runs to 18 residues. The germline V gene has CDR1 MGHRA and CDR2 YSYEKL. Trimming stripped 4 bases from V and 3 bases from J, with 23 bases between.